This T cell receptor (beta chain) is from a study of T cell changes during pregnancy in multiple sclerosis. The length of the CDR3 is 14 residues. CDR1 and CDR2 (germline): MNHNS, SASEGT. V dropped 4 bases and J dropped 4; count of bases not matched to a gene: 5. Libraries were prepared by immunoSEQ multiplex PCR; TCRdb keeps only in-frame clonotypes and omits some of them. This table has about 94,000 clones, about 93% appearing once. The input for sequencing was peripheral blood, taken after pregnancy. The TCR sequence derives from a female donor with multiple sclerosis, enrolled in a pregnancy study. The chain couples TRBV6-1 to TRBJ2-5, with 8 bases lining up with TRBD2. The CDR3 sequence: CASSVLGGGETQYF. The CDR3 DNA follows: TGTGCCAGCAGTGTGCTCGGGGGGGGAGAGACCCAGTACTTC.